This TCR beta chain stems from a study of radiation and T cells in renal cell carcinoma. Generated by immunoSEQ multiplex PCR, the TCRdb table keeps only in-frame clones and is missing some. In the table there are around 99,000 clones, approximately 82% of which are singletons. Time point here: blood 4 weeks post-SBRT, at nephrectomy. Noted treatment: 15 Gy SBRT to primary tumor, nephrectomy 4 weeks later. Serial blood draws occurred at baseline and 2 and 4 weeks post-SBRT. Clear cell pathology was present in this patient's renal cell carcinoma. The sequence derives from a man aged 60 to 69 with renal cell carcinoma. The starting material was blood, obtained from a patient whose treatment included radiotherapy and nephrectomy.

CDR3 sequence (DNA): TGTGCCAGCAGGCTACAGGGGGCTGGCACCGGGGAGCTGTTTTTT. Translation: CASRLQGAGTGELFF. The chain links TRBV2 to TRBJ2-2, with TRBD1 identical over 9 bases. Germline-derived CDR1 and CDR2 are SNHLY and FYNNEI. There are 15 residues in the CDR3. V was pared by 6 bases and J by 4 bases, with 6 bases of the junction left unmatched.